This TCR beta chain was found in a study of blood T cell repertoires in COVID-19. Overall study context: Material from acute and convalescent COVID-19 was sourced from the United States, Italy and Spain. T cells, B-cell-depleted T cells, or PBMCs supplied cDNA or gDNA.

Germline V gene sequence: CDR1 SEHNR, CDR2 FQNEAQ (reference sequence). The CDR3 covers 14 residues. The V gene lost 1 base and the J gene lost 5 bases, with 9 bases spanning the gap. Sequencing used immunoSEQ multiplex PCR; TCRdb keeps in-frame clones, though not all of them. The sample contains 200,000 to 250,000 clones, roughly 80% of which appear only once. The sequenced material came from peripheral blood. The TCR comes from a woman aged 70-85 years with acute or convalescent COVID-19. The chain couples TRBV7-9 to TRBJ1-5; D ambiguous. CDR3 coding DNA: TGTGCCAGCAGCTTAGTGGGTGCGGATCAGCCCCAGCATTTT. Amino acids: CASSLVGADQPQHF.